These 30 T cell receptor beta chains originate from one sample sequenced in a study of control samples from healthy donors and cancer patients. Using immunoSEQ multiplex PCR, the repertoire was profiled, and TCRdb retains in-frame clones only, with some absent. This table has tens of thousands of clones, 84% appearing once. The sample was PBMCs. Source of these receptors: a woman between 45 and 60 years old with lung cancer.

The rearrangement links TRBV27 to TRBJ1-1; a weak D match, TRBD1 (6 bases). Germline assignment: CDR1 MNHEY and CDR2 SMNVEV (reference sequence). V was cut by 2 bases and J by 5 bases, with 9 bases left in between. This CDR3 comprises 13 residues. CDR3 nucleotides: TGTGCCAGCAGTTTAGGGAGGGGGACTGAAGCTTTCTTT. Encoded protein: CASSLGRGTEAFF.

This chain links TRBV6-5 with TRBJ1-6, with D unclear. This CDR3 is 13 amino acids long. V shed 7 bases and J shed 7 bases, with 11 bases lying between them. The germline V gene encodes CDR1 MNHEY and CDR2 SVGAGI. CDR3 DNA: TGTGCCAGCACTCCCGACCCGAATTCACCCCTCCACTTT. It encodes CASTPDPNSPLHF.

The V gene is TRBV19, the J gene TRBJ1-3; maybe TRBD1 (5 bases). V lost 7 bases, J lost 0 bases, and 13 bases lay in between. This CDR3 spans 15 amino acids. Germline V lookup: CDR1 LNHDA, CDR2 SQIVND (reference sequence). The CDR3 reads CASKTAQGSGNTIYF. Here the CDR3 DNA reads TGTGCCAGTAAAACTGCCCAGGGCTCTGGAAACACCATATATTTT.

The gene calls are TRBV6-5 and TRBJ1-3; D is undetermined. CDR1 is MNHEY, CDR2 SVGAGI, per germline. Deletions cut 5 bases from V and 0 bases from J, with 11 bases between. This CDR3 contains 15 residues. The CDR3 region has the DNA TGTGCCAGCAGTCCCCTACGTGTCTCTGGAAACACCATATATTTT. Protein product: CASSPLRVSGNTIYF.

The chain has TRBV7-3 and TRBJ1-1, with 10 nucleotides matching TRBD1. Germline CDR1 reads SGHTA; CDR2 reads FQGTGA. CDR3 size: 15 residues. Losses at the gene ends were 2 bases for V and 6 bases for J; bases not matched to a gene: 6. In DNA, the CDR3 is TGTGCCAGCAGCTTATCCGGGACAGGGGCACCTGAAGCTTTCTTT. Encoded protein: CASSLSGTGAPEAFF.

The V gene is TRBV10-3, the J gene TRBJ1-4; D might be TRBD1 (5 bases). CDR1 is ENHRY and CDR2 is SYGVKD in the germline V gene. V was pared by 3 bases and J by 7 bases, with 12 bases between. This CDR3 has 14 residues. The CDR3 nucleotides read TGTGCCATCAGTGACTCAGGGATAGGTGAAAAACTGTTTTTT. Encoded protein: CAISDSGIGEKLFF.

The CDR3 coding sequence is TGTGCCACCAGTGACGGATACGAGCAGTACTTC. Translating gives CATSDGYEQYF. The V gene is TRBV24-1, the J gene TRBJ2-7; no reliable D call. Germline-derived CDR1 and CDR2 are KGHDR and SFDVKD. CDR3 size: 11 residues. The V gene lost 4 bases and the J gene lost 4 bases, with 4 bases spanning the gap.

The rearrangement links TRBV27 to TRBJ2-1, with 10 bases matching TRBD2. Germline CDR1 is MNHEY and CDR2 is SMNVEV (reference sequence). The CDR3 length is 18 residues. The V and J ends lost 1 base and 4 bases, in that order; junction bases with no gene match: 10. CDR3 in amino acids: CASSLWVASGGYYNEQFF. The CDR3 coding sequence is TGTGCCAGCAGTTTATGGGTGGCTAGCGGGGGATATTACAATGAGCAGTTCTTC.

This rearrangement joins TRBV3-1 (or the pseudogene TRBV3-2) to TRBJ2-7; D not resolved. This CDR3 contains 20 residues. Germline V gene lookup returns CDR1 LGHDT and CDR2 YNNKEL (reference sequence). V lost 4 bases to trimming and J lost 6 bases, with 34 bases between them. CDR3 nucleotide sequence: TGTGCCAGCAGCCCACAAGCCTCTCGTTACCGCGAACTGGTTACCTTCGAGCAGTACTTC. Amino acids: CASSPQASRYRELVTFEQYF.

The gene calls are TRBV7-2 and TRBJ1-3; D may be TRBD1 (5 bases). The CDR3 has 15 amino acids. The V and J ends lost 3 bases and 4 bases respectively, with 13 bases between them. Germline CDR1 SGHTA, CDR2 FQGNSA. CDR3 sequence (DNA): TGTGCCAGCAGCTTTTCCAGGGCGGCGGGAAACACCATATATTTT. This translates into CASSFSRAAGNTIYF.

The V call is TRBV5-1, the J call TRBJ2-3; possible D gene TRBD1, 5 bases. Germline loops: CDR1 SGHRS, CDR2 YFSETQ. The CDR3 runs to 14 residues. With 4 bases removed from V and 7 bases from J, the gap between germline ends came to 16 bases. CDR3 region: CASSQGVLRNTQYF. The CDR3 DNA is TGCGCCAGCAGCCAAGGGGTCCTGCGAAATACGCAGTATTTT.

The chain is built from TRBV12-5 and TRBJ1-1, with D uncertain. Germline-derived CDR1 and CDR2 are LGHNT and FRNRAP. The CDR3 has 13 residues. Trimming cost V 7 bases and J 3 bases, with 12 bases left between them. CDR3 sequence: CASAIDWDTEAFF. The DNA for the CDR3 is TGTGCTAGTGCCATTGATTGGGACACTGAAGCTTTCTTT.

The chain employs TRBV7-2 and TRBJ2-7, with D perhaps being TRBD1 or TRBD2 (6 bases each). Germline lookup yields CDR1 SGHTA and CDR2 FQGNSA. This CDR3 spans 15 amino acids. V lost 1 base to trimming and J lost 2 bases, with 12 bases between them. In nucleotides, the CDR3 is TGTGCCAGCAGCTTAGAAGGGGGAGGCGCCTACGAGCAGTACTTC. It codes for CASSLEGGGAYEQYF. Full variable domain (rest looked up from reference TRBV7-2 and TRBJ2-7): GAGVSQSPSNKVTEKGKDVELRCDPISGHTALYWYRQSLGQGLEFLIYFQGNSAPDKSGLPSDRFSAERTGGSVSTLTIQRTQQEDSAVYLCASSLEGGGAYEQYFGPGTRLTVT.

The J gene is TRBJ1-6, the V gene TRBV19, with D perhaps TRBD1 (6 bases). V lost 5 bases and J lost 7, with 18 bases in between. The CDR3 has 16 residues. Looked up from germline, CDR1 is LNHDA and CDR2 is SQIVND (reference sequence). The CDR3 bases are TGTGCCAGTAGTTATAAACCGGGACACTTCAATTCACCCCTCCACTTT. It translates to CASSYKPGHFNSPLHF.

As DNA, the CDR3 is TGTGCCAGCAGCTCGTTAGCGGGGGGGGGCACAGATACGCAGTATTTT. It is translated as CASSSLAGGGTDTQYF. The chain carries TRBV7-6 and TRBJ2-3; 11 nucleotides align to TRBD2. The V segment lost 4 bases and the J segment 1 base; nucleotides outside the gene matches: 4. The V gene's germline CDR1 is SGHVS and CDR2 FNYEAQ. This CDR3 has 16 amino acids.

This sequence joins TRBV7-2 and TRBJ1-1, with TRBD1 matching over 8 bases. Unmatched junction bases numbered 3, after V lost 4 bases and J lost 5 bases. Per germline, CDR1 SGHTA and CDR2 FQGNSA. The CDR3 loop spans 13 amino acids. CDR3 residues: CASSSNRGTEAFF. Here the CDR3 DNA reads TGTGCCAGCAGCTCGAACAGGGGGACTGAAGCTTTCTTT. Full variable domain (rest looked up from reference TRBV7-2 and TRBJ1-1): GAGVSQSPSNKVTEKGKDVELRCDPISGHTALYWYRQSLGQGLEFLIYFQGNSAPDKSGLPSDRFSAERTGGSVSTLTIQRTQQEDSAVYLCASSSNRGTEAFFGQGTRLTVV.

This chain links TRBV13 with TRBJ1-2; 9 nucleotides agree with TRBD1. The CDR3 length is 15 residues. Germline CDR1 PRHDT, CDR2 FYEKMQ (reference sequence). V gave up 10 bases and J gave up 0 bases; unmatched junction bases: 9. CDR3 nucleotide sequence: TGTGCCACCCCCCGGGACAGGGCTTCTAACTATGGCTACACCTTC. It yields the protein CATPRDRASNYGYTF.

V is TRBV28 and J is TRBJ2-5, with D hard to call. The V gene's germline CDR1 is MDHEN and CDR2 SYDVKM. V dropped 3 bases and J dropped 3 bases, with 11 bases sitting between them. The CDR3 spans 14 residues. In DNA form, the CDR3 reads TGTGCCAGCAGTTTGATGGTGAGCGAAGAGACCCAGTACTTC. Translating gives CASSLMVSEETQYF.

The J gene is TRBJ2-1, the V gene TRBV9; 15 bases agree with TRBD2. The CDR3 totals 16 residues. CDR1 and CDR2 from the germline V gene are SGDLS and YYNGEE. Germline trimming cut 3 bases from V and 8 bases from J; bases unmatched to any gene: 6. DNA for the CDR3: TGTGCCAGCAGCGGCGGACTAGCGGGGGGGCTGGATGAGCAGTTCTTC. It is translated as CASSGGLAGGLDEQFF.

As regards this clone: Other DNA sequences from this sample encode an identical CDR3 as well. V is TRBV6-5 and J is TRBJ1-1, with D unclear. The CDR3 runs to 13 residues. The germline V gene has CDR1 MNHEY and CDR2 SVGAGI. The V end lost 6 bases, the J end lost 0 bases, and 8 bases lay between the germline ends. The CDR3 sequence: CASSPGLNTEAFF. The DNA for the CDR3 is TGTGCCAGCAGCCCGGGGTTGAACACTGAAGCTTTCTTT.

The chain couples TRBV5-1 to TRBJ1-3; 7 bases align to TRBD1. The V gene end was trimmed by 0 bases and the J gene end by 3 bases; junction bases not matched to a gene: 0. The germline CDR1 and CDR2 sequences are SGHRS and YFSETQ. This CDR3 is built from 14 residues. CDR3 nucleotides: TGCGCCAGCAGCTTGGACAGGGGTGGAAACACCATATATTTT. Translated, it gives CASSLDRGGNTIYF.

This chain joins TRBV27 and TRBJ2-5; D may be TRBD1 or TRBD2 (6 bases each). V dropped 3 bases and J dropped 4 bases, with 12 bases sitting between them. The germline CDR1 and CDR2 sequences are MNHEY and SMNVEV (reference sequence). The CDR3 spans 14 residues. The CDR3 loop is CASSFMGGGETQYF. Here the CDR3 DNA reads TGTGCCAGCAGTTTCATGGGGGGCGGAGAGACCCAGTACTTC.

The chain links TRBV6-2 or TRBV6-3 to TRBJ1-6, with no clear D. Germline loops: CDR1 MNHEY, CDR2 SVGEGT. This CDR3 comprises 14 residues. Trimming cost V 3 bases and J 0 bases, with 3 bases left between them. This CDR3 is CASSYNSYNSPLHF. DNA for the CDR3: TGTGCCAGCAGTTATAACTCCTATAATTCACCCCTCCACTTT.

This clone was detected only a few times. V gene TRBV11-2 combines with J gene TRBJ1-2, with D perhaps matching TRBD1 (5 bases). Between the trimmed V and J ends, which lost 5 bases and 8 bases, there was a span of 15 bases. The germline gives CDR1 SGHAT, CDR2 FQNNGV. CDR3 length equals 13 residues. The CDR3 sequence is CASSLNRNQGYTF. The CDR3 DNA sequence: TGTGCCAGCAGCCTGAACAGGAATCAGGGCTACACCTTC. Full variable domain (rest looked up from reference TRBV11-2 and TRBJ1-2): EAGVAQSPRYKIIEKRQSVAFWCNPISGHATLYWYQQILGQGPKLLIQFQNNGVVDDSQLPKDRFSAERLKGVDSTLKIQPAKLEDSAVYLCASSLNRNQGYTFGSGTRLTVV.

The V call is TRBV7-9, the J call TRBJ1-1; 9 bases are shared with TRBD1. Germline V gene sequence: CDR1 SEHNR, CDR2 FQNEAQ (reference sequence). V gave up 5 bases and J gave up 0 bases; unmatched junction bases: 4. There are 15 residues in the CDR3. The CDR3 region has the DNA TGTGCCAGCAGCCCAGGGGACAGGGTGAACACTGAAGCTTTCTTT. Residues: CASSPGDRVNTEAFF. Looking up the rest from reference TRBV7-9 and TRBJ1-1 gives the full variable domain: DTGVSQNPRHKITKRGQNVTFRCDPISEHNRLYWYRQTLGQGPEFLTYFQNEAQLEKSRLLSDRFSAERPKGSFSTLEIQRTEQGDSAMYLCASSPGDRVNTEAFFGQGTRLTVV.

The chain is built from TRBV5-5 and TRBJ1-5; D not certain. The V end was cut by 5 bases, the J end by 5 bases, with 11 bases between. Germline values: CDR1 SGHKS, CDR2 YYEKEE (reference sequence). The CDR3 totals 13 residues. The CDR3 is CASRKSFDQPQHF. For the CDR3, the DNA is TGTGCCAGCAGAAAGTCATTCGATCAGCCCCAGCATTTT.

The chain recombines TRBV28 with TRBJ1-6, with a possible D match to TRBD1 (6 bases). V shed 8 bases and J shed 7 bases, with 18 bases lying between them. Germline V gene data show CDR1 as MDHEN and CDR2 as SYDVKM. This CDR3 has 15 residues. CDR3 sequence: CASRAPGAGNSPLHF. CDR3 nucleotide sequence: TGTGCCAGCCGAGCTCCGGGGGCCGGGAATTCACCCCTCCACTTT.

The gene calls are TRBV6-2 or TRBV6-3 and TRBJ1-5; D is possibly TRBD1 (5 bases). The V gene lost 2 bases and the J gene lost 5 bases, with 10 bases spanning the gap. The germline V gene has CDR1 MNHEY and CDR2 SVGEGT. The CDR3 loop spans 14 amino acids. The chain's CDR3 is CASSYPTEDQPQHF. Written as DNA, the CDR3 is TGTGCCAGCAGTTACCCGACAGAAGATCAGCCCCAGCATTTT.

On this clone: At one end, the junction sequence differs from germline, possibly due to a read error. This chain uses TRBV5-6 with TRBJ2-5, with unresolved D. This CDR3 is 13 amino acids long. Germline values: CDR1 SGHDT, CDR2 YYEEEE. CDR3 bases: TGTGCCGGCAGCTTGGGTGGACAAGAGACCCAGTACTTC. Translated: CAGSLGGQETQYF. Variable domain in full (rest from reference TRBV5-6 and TRBJ2-5): DAGVTQSPTHLIKTRGQQVTLRCSPKSGHDTVSWYQQALGQGPQFIFQYYEEEERQRGNFPDRFSGHQFPNYSSELNVNALLLGDSALYLCAGSLGGQETQYFGPGTRLLVL.

The rearrangement uses TRBV5-1 and TRBJ1-1, with TRBD1 matching over 7 bases. In germline, CDR1 is SGHRS, CDR2 YFSETQ. The CDR3 is 15 amino acids. V was clipped by 3 bases and J by 1 base; unmatched bases: 6. CDR3 in amino acids: CASSYRQGANTEAFF. The DNA of the CDR3 is TGCGCCAGCAGCTACCGACAGGGTGCGAACACTGAAGCTTTCTTT.